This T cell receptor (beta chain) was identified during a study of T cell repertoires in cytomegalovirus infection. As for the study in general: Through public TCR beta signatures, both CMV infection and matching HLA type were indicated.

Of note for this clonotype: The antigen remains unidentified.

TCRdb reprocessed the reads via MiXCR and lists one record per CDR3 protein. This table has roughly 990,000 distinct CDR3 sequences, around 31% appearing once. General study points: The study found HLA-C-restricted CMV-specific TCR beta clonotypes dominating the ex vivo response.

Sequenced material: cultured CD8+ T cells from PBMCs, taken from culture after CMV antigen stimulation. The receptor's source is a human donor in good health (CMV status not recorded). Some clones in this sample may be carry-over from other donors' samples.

CDR3 sequence reads: CASSLRYTSGPQHF. The CDR3, as DNA: TGTGCCAGCAGTTTACGGTACACCTCAGGGCCCCAGCATTTT. The gene calls are TRBV28 and TRBJ1-5; D is undetermined. CDR1 is MDHEN and CDR2 is SYDVKM in the germline V gene. V lost 2 bases, J lost 9 bases, and 14 bases lay in between. This CDR3 spans 14 amino acids. The whole variable domain, filled in from reference TRBV28 and TRBJ1-5, reads DVKVTQSSRYLVKRTGEKVFLECVQDMDHENMFWYRQDPGLGLRLIYFSYDVKMKEKGDIPEGYSVSREKKERFSLILESASTNQTSMYLCASSLRYTSGPQHFGDGTRLSIL.